The clone carrying this TCR beta chain was picked up many times. Antigen unknown. The data originate from a study of T-cell reconstitution after alpha-beta-depleted transplantation in children. As it was prepared, the TCRbeta library received unique molecular identifiers. TCRdb re-analysed the PCR reads in MiXCR, keeping a single row per CDR3 protein. The top ten clones hold under 15% of a sample with about 150,000 distinct CDR3 sequences, 8.5% to 14% of them seen once. Findings and limits, study-wide: T-cell counts and diversity at one year following transplant were attributed mainly to newly produced T cells.

This TCR was recovered from a boy between 2 and 10 years old with acute myeloid leukemia, due to receive a stem cell transplant. The starting material was PBMCs, obtained before TCRalphabeta/CD19-depleted stem cell transplant.

This chain's CDR3 is CASSELVGTDTQYF. The CDR3 region has the DNA TGCGCCAGCAGTGAGTTGGTCGGAACAGATACGCAGTATTTT. This chain uses TRBV10-1 with TRBJ2-3; D unresolved. The germline V gene encodes CDR1 WNHNN and CDR2 SYGVQD (reference sequence). CDR3 length: 14 residues. V was shortened by 1 base and J by 3 bases, with 8 bases between the two germline ends.